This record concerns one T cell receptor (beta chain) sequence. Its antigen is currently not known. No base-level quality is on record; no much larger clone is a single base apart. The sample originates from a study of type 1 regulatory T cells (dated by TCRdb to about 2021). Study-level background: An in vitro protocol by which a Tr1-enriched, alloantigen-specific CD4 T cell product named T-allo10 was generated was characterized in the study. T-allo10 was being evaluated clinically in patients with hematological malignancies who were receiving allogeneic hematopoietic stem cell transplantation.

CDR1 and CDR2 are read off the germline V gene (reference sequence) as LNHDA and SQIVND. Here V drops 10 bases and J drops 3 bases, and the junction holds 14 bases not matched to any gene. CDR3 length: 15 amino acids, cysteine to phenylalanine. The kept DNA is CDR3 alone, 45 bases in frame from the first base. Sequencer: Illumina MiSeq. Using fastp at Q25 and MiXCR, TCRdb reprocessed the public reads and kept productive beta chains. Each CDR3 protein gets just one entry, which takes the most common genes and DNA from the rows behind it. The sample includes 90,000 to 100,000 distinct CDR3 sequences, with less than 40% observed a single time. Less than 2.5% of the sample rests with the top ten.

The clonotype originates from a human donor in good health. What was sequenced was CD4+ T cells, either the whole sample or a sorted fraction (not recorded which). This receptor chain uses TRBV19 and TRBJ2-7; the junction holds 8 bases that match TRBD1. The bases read TGTGCCACCCTATCGTCAGGACAGGGAGACTACGAGCAGTACTTC. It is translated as CATLSSGQGDYEQYF.